A selection of T cell receptor beta chains follows, all from one sample in a study of circulating CD8 cells and anti-PD-1 response in melanoma. TCRdb re-called the reads through MiXCR, storing one row per CDR3 protein. The data show about 670 distinct CDR3 sequences, 5.3% seen once. Sample: CD8+ T cells from PBMCs, taken at baseline or after one month of anti-PD-1 therapy (not recorded which). The receptors were sampled from a human donor with melanoma. Each CDR3 is given with its conserved first and last residue. A D gene is named only where the DNA matches it firmly. The listing skips clone size in some rows; elsewhere it reads once, few, many or a size class.

V	J	size	D	DNA	CDR3
TRBV29-1	TRBJ2-7	few	.	TGCAGCGTTGAACGATACCGGGTCTACGAGCAGTACTTC	CSVERYRVYEQYF
TRBV29-1	TRBJ1-4	.	TRBD1	TGCAGCGCCCGGACAGGGCTTGATGAAAAACTGTTTTTT	CSARTGLDEKLFF
TRBV6-5	TRBJ2-1	large	.	TGTGCCAGCAGGAGTAGCGGATACAATGAGCAGTTCTTC	CASRSSGYNEQFF
TRBV27	TRBJ2-7	hyperexpanded	.	TGTGCCAGCAGTACCCCGACAGGCCCTAACTCCTACGAGCAGTACTTC	CASSTPTGPNSYEQYF
TRBV19	TRBJ2-1	large	.	TGTGCCAGTAGTATGCTCCCGAGGGGGAACAATGAGCAGTTCTTC	CASSMLPRGNNEQFF
TRBV6-5	TRBJ2-3	medium-sized	TRBD1	TGTGCCAGCAGTTTCGGACAGGGAGGCACAGATACGCAGTATTTT	CASSFGQGGTDTQYF
TRBV27	TRBJ2-3	medium-sized	.	TGTGCCAGCAGTTGGAGCTTAGGAGCCCTTTATACGCAGTATTTT	CASSWSLGALYTQYF
TRBV19	TRBJ1-1	large	.	TGTGCCAGTAGACATCAGGGGTTGGACACTGAAGCTTTCTTT	CASRHQGLDTEAFF
TRBV11-2	TRBJ1-2	large	.	TGTGCCAGCAGCTTAGAGCGTGGGAGTGCTGGGTATGGCTACACCTTC	CASSLERGSAGYGYTF
TRBV6-2/TRBV6-3	TRBJ2-2	few	TRBD2	TGTGCCAGCAGTTCCCGGACTAGCGGATTTAAACGCGCGAACACCGGGGAGCTGTTTTTT	CASSSRTSGFKRANTGELFF
TRBV28	TRBJ2-7	large	.	TGTGCCAGCAGAATACAAACAGGAACCTACGAGCAGTACTTC	CASRIQTGTYEQYF
TRBV27	TRBJ1-2	medium-sized	TRBD1	TGTGCCAGCAGACCGCGTCGCCAGGGGGTCGGGTATGGCTACACCTTC	CASRPRRQGVGYGYTF
TRBV2	TRBJ1-4	large	.	TGTGCCAGCAGTGCCGACACCTCAACTAATGAAAAACTGTTTTTT	CASSADTSTNEKLFF
TRBV6-8	TRBJ2-2	large	TRBD1	TGTGCCAGCAGTTACTCAGGACAGGGGAGCGCCACCGGGGAGCTGTTTTTT	CASSYSGQGSATGELFF
TRBV27	TRBJ1-1	large	.	TGTGCCACGGGGCCCCCGGGCACTGAAGCTTTCTTT	CATGPPGTEAFF
TRBV27	TRBJ2-1	medium-sized	TRBD2	TGTGCCAGCAGTCAAGGCGGGGGTCTTCTTGAGCAGTTCTTC	CASSQGGGLLEQFF
TRBV29-1	TRBJ2-7	medium-sized	.	TGCAGCGTTGTGTACGGGCAGGAGCAGTACTTC	CSVVYGQEQYF
TRBV28	TRBJ2-7	large	.	TGTGCCAGCAGTTTATTGGGAACCCCCTACGAGCAGTACTTC	CASSLLGTPYEQYF
TRBV25-1	TRBJ1-1	large	TRBD1	TGTGCCAGCAGCAAGCTGACAGGGTACACTGAAGCTTTCTTT	CASSKLTGYTEAFF
TRBV27	TRBJ2-7	medium-sized	.	TGTGCCAGCAGTTTATCATCGAGCTCCTACGAGCAGTACTTC	CASSLSSSSYEQYF
TRBV19	TRBJ1-1	medium-sized	.	TGTGCCAGTAGGCTGGGGGACGGGAACACTGAAGCTTTCTTT	CASRLGDGNTEAFF
TRBV4-1	TRBJ2-3	medium-sized	.	TGCGCCAGCAGCCCTTTTGCGGGGACCACAGATACGCAGTATTTT	CASSPFAGTTDTQYF
TRBV12-3/TRBV12-4	TRBJ1-2	few	TRBD1	TGTGCCAGCACCGTAGAGGGGACAGGGAGGAACTATGGCTACACCTTC	CASTVEGTGRNYGYTF
TRBV19	TRBJ2-7	medium-sized	.	TGTGCCAGTAGTATCGCAGGGGACTACGAGCAGTACTTC	CASSIAGDYEQYF
TRBV19	TRBJ1-4	medium-sized	TRBD1	TGTGCCAGCTCAACCGGGACAGCAACTAATGAAAAACTGTTTTTT	CASSTGTATNEKLFF
TRBV19	TRBJ2-1	large	.	TGTGCCAGTAGTATAAGCGGTGAGCAGTTCTTC	CASSISGEQFF
TRBV6-6	TRBJ1-1	medium-sized	.	TGTGCCAGCAGTAAGGCGACTGAAGCTTTCTTT	CASSKATEAFF
TRBV3-1	TRBJ2-7	medium-sized	TRBD1	TGTGCCAGCAGCCAAGAGAAAAGGGACAGGTACTCCTACGAGCAGTACTTC	CASSQEKRDRYSYEQYF
TRBV4-1	TRBJ2-1	large	.	TGCGCCAGCAGCCAATTCAGCGGCGACAATGAGCAGTTCTTC	CASSQFSGDNEQFF
TRBV4-1	TRBJ2-7	medium-sized	TRBD2	TGCGCCAGCAGCCAAGAGCCCCCCCCACTAGCGGGTTCATACGAGCAGTACTTC	CASSQEPPPLAGSYEQYF
TRBV6-2/TRBV6-3	TRBJ2-3	medium-sized	TRBD2	TGTGCCAGCAGTTACTCGCCCGGGGACTACCAACTCACAGATACGCAGTATTTT	CASSYSPGDYQLTDTQYF
TRBV19	TRBJ2-1	medium-sized	.	TGTGCCAGTAGTAGATCCAGAAGCTCCTACAATGAGCAGTTCTTC	CASSRSRSSYNEQFF
TRBV25-1	TRBJ2-2	medium-sized	.	TGTGCCAGCCACGGCACAGGGTTCACCGGGGAGCTGTTTTTT	CASHGTGFTGELFF
TRBV12-3/TRBV12-4	TRBJ2-5	.	TRBD1	TGTGCCAGCAGTTTAAAGGGGGCAATAGAGACCCAGTACTTC	CASSLKGAIETQYF
TRBV2	TRBJ1-1	large	.	TGTGCCAGCAGGGAGGGGTCAGGGAGCACTGAAGCTTTCTTT	CASREGSGSTEAFF
TRBV20-1	TRBJ1-4	few	.	TGCAGTGCCCCCGAGAACAGTCAAAATGAAAAACTGTTTTTT	CSAPENSQNEKLFF
TRBV7-3	TRBJ2-5	medium-sized	.	TGTGCCAGCAGCTTATCGGGGGCGCAAGGGGAGACCCAGTACTTC	CASSLSGAQGETQYF
TRBV20-1	TRBJ2-5	medium-sized	TRBD1	TGCAGTGCTGACCCGTCCGACAGGGGGCGGGAGACCCAGTACTTC	CSADPSDRGRETQYF
TRBV5-5	TRBJ2-5	.	TRBD2	TGTGCCAGCGGTGGACTAGAGGGGACCCAGTACTTC	CASGGLEGTQYF
TRBV5-1	TRBJ2-5	medium-sized	.	TGCGCCAGCAGCCCTTACCAAGAGACCCAGTACTTC	CASSPYQETQYF
TRBV5-6	TRBJ2-4	medium-sized	.	TGTGCCAGCAGCTTGTTTTACGTAGCCAAAAACATTCAGTACTTC	CASSLFYVAKNIQYF
TRBV14	TRBJ2-7	medium-sized	.	TGTGCCAGCAGCCAAGTGAAAGGGAGCGCCTACGAGCAGTACTTC	CASSQVKGSAYEQYF
TRBV28	TRBJ2-7	large	.	TGTGCCAGCAGTAGCCGGAGGTACGAGCAGTACTTC	CASSSRRYEQYF
TRBV27	TRBJ2-7	medium-sized	.	TGTGCCAGCAGGGGTCAAAACGAGCAGTACTTC	CASRGQNEQYF
TRBV7-2	TRBJ2-3	medium-sized	.	TGTGCCAGCAGCTTAGCGCGGGGCGGAGATACGCAGTATTTT	CASSLARGGDTQYF
TRBV28	TRBJ1-5	medium-sized	.	TGTGCCAGCAGTTTGGCAGATAATCAGCCCCAGCATTTT	CASSLADNQPQHF
TRBV2	TRBJ1-2	large	.	TGTGCCAGCGCTGCTTACGCCGGGTATAACTATGGCTACACCTTC	CASAAYAGYNYGYTF
TRBV7-2	TRBJ1-2	large	TRBD1	TGTGCCAGCAGCTACGGGACAGCTTCTAACTATGGCTACACCTTC	CASSYGTASNYGYTF
TRBV5-1	TRBJ2-1	large	.	TGCGCCAGCAGCTTGGAAGTGGCCGGATCTTACGATGAGCAGTTCTTC	CASSLEVAGSYDEQFF
TRBV19	TRBJ1-2	large	TRBD1	TGTGCCAGTAGTATATCGGGACAGGGGCTCTATGGCTACACCTTC	CASSISGQGLYGYTF
TRBV16	TRBJ2-7	large	TRBD1	TGTGCCAGCAGCCAATCCTGGACAGGGCCGTACGAGCAGTACTTC	CASSQSWTGPYEQYF